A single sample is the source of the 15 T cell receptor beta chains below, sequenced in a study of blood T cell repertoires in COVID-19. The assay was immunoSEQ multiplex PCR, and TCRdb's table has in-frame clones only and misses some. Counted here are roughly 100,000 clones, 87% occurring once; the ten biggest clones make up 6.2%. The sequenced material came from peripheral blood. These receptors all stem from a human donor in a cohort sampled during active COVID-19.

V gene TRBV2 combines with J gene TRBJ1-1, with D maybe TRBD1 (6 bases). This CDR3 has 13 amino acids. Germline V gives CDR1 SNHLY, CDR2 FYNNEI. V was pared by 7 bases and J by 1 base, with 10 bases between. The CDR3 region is CASKEQGNTEAFF. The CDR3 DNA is TGTGCCAGCAAGGAACAGGGGAACACTGAAGCTTTCTTT.

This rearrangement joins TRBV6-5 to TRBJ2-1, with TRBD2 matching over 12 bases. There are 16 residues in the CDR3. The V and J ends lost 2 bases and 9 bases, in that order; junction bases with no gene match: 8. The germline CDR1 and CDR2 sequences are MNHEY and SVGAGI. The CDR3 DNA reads TGTGCCAGCAGTTACCTTACTAGCGGGGGGCCGGGTGAGCAGTTCTTC. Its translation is CASSYLTSGGPGEQFF.

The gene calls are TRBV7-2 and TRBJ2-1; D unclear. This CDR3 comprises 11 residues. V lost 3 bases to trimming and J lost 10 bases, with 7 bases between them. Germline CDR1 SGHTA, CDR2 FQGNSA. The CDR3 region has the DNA TGTGCCAGCAGCTTTTCCCTAGAGCAGTTCTTC. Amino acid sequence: CASSFSLEQFF.

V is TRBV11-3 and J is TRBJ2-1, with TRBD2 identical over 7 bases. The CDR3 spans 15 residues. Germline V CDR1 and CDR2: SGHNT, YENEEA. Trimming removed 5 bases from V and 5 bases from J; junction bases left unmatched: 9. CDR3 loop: CASSPRGSPDNEQFF. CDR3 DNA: TGTGCCAGCAGCCCGCGGGGGAGCCCGGACAATGAGCAGTTCTTC. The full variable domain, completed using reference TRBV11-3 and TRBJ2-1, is EAGVVQSPRYKIIEKKQPVAFWCNPISGHNTLYWYLQNLGQGPELLIRYENEEAVDDSQLPKDRFSAERLKGVDSTLKIQPAELGDSAVYLCASSPRGSPDNEQFFGPGTRLTVL.

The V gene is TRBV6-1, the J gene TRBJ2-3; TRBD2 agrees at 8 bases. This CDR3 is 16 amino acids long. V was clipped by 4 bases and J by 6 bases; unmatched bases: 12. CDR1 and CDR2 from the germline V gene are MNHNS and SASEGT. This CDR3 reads CASSGSIGGAKDTQYF. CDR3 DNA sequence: TGTGCCAGCAGTGGATCAATCGGGGGGGCGAAGGATACGCAGTATTTT.

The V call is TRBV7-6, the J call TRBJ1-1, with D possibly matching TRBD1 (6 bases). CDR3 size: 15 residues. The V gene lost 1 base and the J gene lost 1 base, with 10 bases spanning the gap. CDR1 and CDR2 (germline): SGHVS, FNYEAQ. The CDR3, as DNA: TGTGCCAGCAGCTTAGGAGGGGGGGGGAACACTGAAGCTTTCTTT. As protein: CASSLGGGGNTEAFF.

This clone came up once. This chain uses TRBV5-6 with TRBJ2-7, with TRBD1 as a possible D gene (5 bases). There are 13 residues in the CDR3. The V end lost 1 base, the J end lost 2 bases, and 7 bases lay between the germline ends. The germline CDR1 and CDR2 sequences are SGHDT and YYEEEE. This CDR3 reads CASSLWGPYEQYF. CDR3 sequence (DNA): TGTGCCAGCAGCTTGTGGGGCCCCTACGAGCAGTACTTC.

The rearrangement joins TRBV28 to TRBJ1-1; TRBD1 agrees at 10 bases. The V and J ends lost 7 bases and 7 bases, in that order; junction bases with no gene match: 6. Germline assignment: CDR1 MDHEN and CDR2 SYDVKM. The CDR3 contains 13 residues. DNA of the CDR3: TGTGCCAGCACCCGACAGGGGGCTGGTGAAGCTTTCTTT. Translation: CASTRQGAGEAFF.

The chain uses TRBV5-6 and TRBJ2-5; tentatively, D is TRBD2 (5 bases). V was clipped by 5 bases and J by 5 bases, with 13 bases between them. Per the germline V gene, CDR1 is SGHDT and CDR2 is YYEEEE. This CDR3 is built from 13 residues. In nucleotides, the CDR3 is TGTGCCAGCAGTCGAGGGTCTCGGGAGACCCAGTACTTC. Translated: CASSRGSRETQYF.

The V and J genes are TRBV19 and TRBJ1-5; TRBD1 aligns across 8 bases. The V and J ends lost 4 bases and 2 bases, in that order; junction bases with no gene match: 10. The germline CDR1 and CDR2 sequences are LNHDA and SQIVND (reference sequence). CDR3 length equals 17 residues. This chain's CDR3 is CASSTSDRGSGNQPQHF. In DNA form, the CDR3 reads TGTGCCAGTAGTACCTCAGACAGGGGATCGGGCAATCAGCCCCAGCATTTT.

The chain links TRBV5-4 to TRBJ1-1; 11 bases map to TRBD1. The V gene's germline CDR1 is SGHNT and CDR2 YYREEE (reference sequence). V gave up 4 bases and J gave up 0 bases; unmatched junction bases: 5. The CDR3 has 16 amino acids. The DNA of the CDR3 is TGTGCCAGCAGCCCTGGGACAGGGGGTTTGAACACTGAAGCTTTCTTT. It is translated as CASSPGTGGLNTEAFF.

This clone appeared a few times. CDR3 DNA: TGTGCCAGCAGCTTGTGGTCTAGCGGGATCCCTTACAATGAGCAGTTCTTC. This gives the protein CASSLWSSGIPYNEQFF. This chain joins TRBV5-6 and TRBJ2-1; 9 nucleotides line up with TRBD2. CDR3 size: 17 residues. V shed 1 base and J 4 bases; nucleotides not matched to a gene: 9. Per the germline V gene, CDR1 is SGHDT and CDR2 is YYEEEE.

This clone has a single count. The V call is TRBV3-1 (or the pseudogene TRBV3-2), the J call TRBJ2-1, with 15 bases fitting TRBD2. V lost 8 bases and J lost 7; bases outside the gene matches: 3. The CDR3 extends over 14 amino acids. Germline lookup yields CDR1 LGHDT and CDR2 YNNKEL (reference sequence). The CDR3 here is CASGTSGRSNEQFF. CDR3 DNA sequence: TGTGCCAGCGGGACTAGCGGGAGGTCGAATGAGCAGTTCTTC.

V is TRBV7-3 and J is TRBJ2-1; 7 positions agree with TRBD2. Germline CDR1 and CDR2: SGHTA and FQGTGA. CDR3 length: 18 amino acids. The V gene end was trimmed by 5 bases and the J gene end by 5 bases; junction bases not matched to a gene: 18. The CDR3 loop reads CASSPHSGIPSTDNEQFF. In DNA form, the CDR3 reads TGTGCCAGCAGCCCCCACAGCGGGATCCCCTCTACGGACAATGAGCAGTTCTTC.

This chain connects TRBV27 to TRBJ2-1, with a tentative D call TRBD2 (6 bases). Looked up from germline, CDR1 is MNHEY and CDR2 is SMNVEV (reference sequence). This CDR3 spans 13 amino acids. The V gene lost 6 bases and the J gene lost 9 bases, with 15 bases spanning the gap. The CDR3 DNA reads TGTGCCAGCAGCGCGGGACGTTTCGTTGAGCAGTTCTTC. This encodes CASSAGRFVEQFF.